This T cell receptor (beta chain) was captured by sequencing in a study of Ad26.COV2.S vaccination and SARS-CoV-2 variants. Profiling relied on immunoSEQ multiplex PCR, and the TCRdb table lists in-frame clones only, not all of them. The table has approximately 250,000 clones, around nine tenths seen once. Treatment here: some 20 received Ad26.COV2.S at low or high dose, single or two shots; about five received placebo; per-sample allocation not given. Day 63 after the first injection of vaccine or placebo was the sampling time. The vaccine delivered Wuhan-strain SARS-CoV-2 spike through an Ad26 vector. Germline-derived CDR1 and CDR2 are WSHSY and SAAADI. The length of the CDR3 is 14 residues. V shed 5 bases and J 7 bases; nucleotides not matched to a gene: 7.

This clonotype originated in a person aged 18 to 59 who received the Ad26.COV2.S COVID-19 vaccine or a placebo. Sequenced here: peripheral blood, sampled in a trial of Ad26.COV2.S vaccine versus placebo. This sequence joins TRBV10-2 and TRBJ2-1; 8 bases fit TRBD1. CDR3 in amino acids: CASSRQGARNEQFF. The CDR3, as DNA: TGCGCCAGCAGTCGTCAGGGGGCGCGGAATGAGCAGTTCTTC.